This TCR beta chain was identified during a study of shared clonotypes between healthy human individuals. Comments on this clone: No antigen is known for it.

All of the donors resided in Nashville, Tennessee, and each was a Caucasian adult. CD45RA-negative memory and CD45RA+ naive subsets were split from the CD4+ cells. A deep-level run was used for the assay. Clones were sequenced by immunoSEQ multiplex PCR, and TCRdb holds only the in-frame ones, with some missing. Here the sample spans approximately 2,300,000 clones, 85% to 95% being singletons. V lost 6 bases and J 8 bases, leaving 18 bases between the germline ends. Germline assignment: CDR1 SNHLY and CDR2 FYNNEI. There are 14 residues in the CDR3. Overall study findings and caveats: Clonotype sharing among the donors was expected to vary with sequencing depth.

This TCR came from a man aged 18 to 35 in good health. Some clones in this sample may be carry-over from other donors' samples. J is TRBJ2-3 and V is TRBV2; D ambiguous. The sequenced sample was naive CD4+ T cells from PBMCs. As for subset: CD45RA+ positively selected. The CDR3 DNA is TGTGCCAGCAGACCCCTGGTAGGCTCGGGTACGCAGTATTTT. Protein sequence: CASRPLVGSGTQYF.